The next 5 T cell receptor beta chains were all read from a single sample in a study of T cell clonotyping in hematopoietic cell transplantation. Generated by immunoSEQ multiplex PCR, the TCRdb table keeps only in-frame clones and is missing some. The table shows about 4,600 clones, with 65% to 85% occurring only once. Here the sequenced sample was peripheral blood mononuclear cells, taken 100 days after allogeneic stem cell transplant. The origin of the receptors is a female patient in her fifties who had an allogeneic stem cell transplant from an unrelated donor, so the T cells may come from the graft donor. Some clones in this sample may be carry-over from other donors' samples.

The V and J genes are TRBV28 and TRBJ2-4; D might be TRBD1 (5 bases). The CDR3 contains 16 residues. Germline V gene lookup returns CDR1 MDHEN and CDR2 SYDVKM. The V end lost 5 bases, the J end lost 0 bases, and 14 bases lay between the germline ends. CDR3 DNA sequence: TGTGCCAGCAGTCCGTCGACAGTACTAGCCAAAAACATTCAGTACTTC. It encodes CASSPSTVLAKNIQYF.

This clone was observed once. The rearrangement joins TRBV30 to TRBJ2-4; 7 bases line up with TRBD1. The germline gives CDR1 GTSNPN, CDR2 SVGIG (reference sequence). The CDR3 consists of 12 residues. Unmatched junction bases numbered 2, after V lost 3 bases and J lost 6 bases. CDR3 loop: CAWSPGGNIQYF. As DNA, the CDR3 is TGTGCCTGGAGCCCAGGGGGAAACATTCAGTACTTC.

This chain's CDR3 is CASSLTEVGGSPLHF. In DNA, the CDR3 is TGTGCCAGCAGCTTGACCGAGGTTGGTGGTTCACCCCTCCACTTT. This chain uses TRBV7-9 with TRBJ1-6; no clear D. Per germline, CDR1 SEHNR and CDR2 FQNEAQ (reference sequence). The CDR3 extends over 15 amino acids. Trimming left V 3 bases short and J 9 bases short, with 15 bases between.

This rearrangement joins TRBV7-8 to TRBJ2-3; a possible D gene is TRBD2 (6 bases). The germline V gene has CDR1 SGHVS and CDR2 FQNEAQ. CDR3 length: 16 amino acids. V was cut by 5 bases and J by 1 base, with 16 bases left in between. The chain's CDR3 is CASSGISGYGTDTQYF. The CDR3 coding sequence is TGTGCCAGCAGCGGGATAAGCGGGTATGGCACAGATACGCAGTATTTT.

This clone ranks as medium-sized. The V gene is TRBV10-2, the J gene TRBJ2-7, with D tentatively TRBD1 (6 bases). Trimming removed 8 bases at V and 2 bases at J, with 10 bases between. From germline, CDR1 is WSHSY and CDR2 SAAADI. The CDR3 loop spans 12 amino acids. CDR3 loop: CASRDIAYEQYF. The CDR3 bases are TGCGCCAGCCGGGACATAGCCTACGAGCAGTACTTC.